This passage covers 12 T cell receptor beta chains from one sample sequenced in a study of blood T cells in healthy people across ages. With a J-beta primer mix and a sample-barcoded 5' primer, a second PCR ran 7 to 11 cycles. Using its own MiXCR run on the 5' RACE reads, TCRdb lists one record per CDR3 protein. The repertoire holds hundreds of thousands of distinct CDR3 sequences, roughly three fifths seen once, with roughly 24% in the top ten. Sequencing used blood. Source of these receptors: a middle-aged man in good health.

V usage is TRBV11-3 and J usage is TRBJ2-1, with 8 bases aligning to TRBD2. The CDR3 consists of 17 residues. Germline lookup yields CDR1 SGHNT and CDR2 YENEEA. V gave up 4 bases and J gave up 0 bases; unmatched junction bases: 8. The CDR3 loop is CASSSPVAGGSYNEQFF. In nucleotides, the CDR3 is TGTGCCAGCAGCTCACCAGTGGCGGGAGGCTCCTACAATGAGCAGTTCTTC.

The V call is TRBV7-2, the J call TRBJ2-7; no clear D gene. CDR1 is SGHTA and CDR2 is FQGNSA in the germline V gene. This CDR3 is 13 amino acids long. V was trimmed by 5 bases and J by 2 bases, leaving 10 bases between them. The CDR3 DNA follows: TGTGCCAGCAGCCCCCGCCCTCCCTACGAGCAGTACTTC. Its protein is CASSPRPPYEQYF.

The chain combines TRBV10-2 with TRBJ2-1; D is undetermined. The ends were cut back, 0 bases at V and 12 bases at J, with 6 bases in the middle. This CDR3 contains 11 residues. CDR1 is WSHSY and CDR2 is SAAADI in the germline V gene. CDR3 nucleotide sequence: TGCGCCAGCAGTGAGTCGATATGGCAGTTCTTC. Translating gives CASSESIWQFF.

The chain joins TRBV20-1 to TRBJ2-7; 11 bases are shared with TRBD1. The CDR3 totals 16 residues. The J segment lost 0 bases and the V segment lost 0 bases, leaving 4 bases of the junction unmatched. Germline CDR1 is DFQATT and CDR2 is SNEGSKA (reference sequence). Here the CDR3 reads CSARDLGTGGSYEQYF. CDR3 coding DNA: TGCAGTGCTAGAGATCTTGGGACAGGGGGCTCCTACGAGCAGTACTTC.

This clonotype has more than one count but fewer than ten. The chain carries TRBV12-3 or TRBV12-4 and TRBJ2-7; D gene uncertain. The V end lost 5 bases, the J end lost 4 bases, and 12 bases lay between the germline ends. The CDR3 is 13 residues long. The CDR3 region is CASSHGPLYEQYF. The CDR3 DNA sequence: TGTGCCAGCAGTCACGGCCCCCTTTACGAGCAGTACTTC.

This chain connects TRBV9 to TRBJ2-2, with 14 bases lining up with TRBD2. Germline V lookup: CDR1 SGDLS, CDR2 YYNGEE. This CDR3 contains 19 residues. Unmatched junction bases numbered 8, after V lost 0 bases and J lost 4 bases. The CDR3 nucleotides are TGTGCCAGCAGCGTAGCCCCGGGACTAGCGGGAGTGGGCACCGGGGAGCTGTTTTTT. Protein sequence: CASSVAPGLAGVGTGELFF.

The chain couples TRBV20-1 to TRBJ2-5; D perhaps matches TRBD2 (6 bases). The CDR3 is made up of 16 amino acids. The V gene's germline CDR1 is DFQATT and CDR2 SNEGSKA (reference sequence). V was shortened by 3 bases and J by 11 bases, with 28 bases between the two germline ends. CDR3 in amino acids: CSASRRGNSAAYEQYF. CDR3 coding DNA: TGCAGTGCTAGTCGGAGGGGTAATTCAGCAGCGTATGAGCAGTACTTC.

In its sample, this clonotype was seen many times. The gene calls are TRBV12-3 or TRBV12-4 and TRBJ2-3; 7 nucleotides line up with TRBD2. The CDR3 covers 15 residues. Germline trimming cut 5 bases from V and 6 bases from J; bases unmatched to any gene: 11. CDR3 in DNA: TGTGCCAGCAGTCTGGGGGGGTGGCAGGAGGATACGCAGTATTTT. Encoded protein: CASSLGGWQEDTQYF.

The chain employs TRBV2 and TRBJ1-2; D remains unclear. Trimming removed 0 bases at V and 2 bases at J, with 4 bases between. The CDR3 sequence is 13 residues long. Germline V lookup: CDR1 SNHLY, CDR2 FYNNEI. The CDR3 protein is CASSEAENYGYTF. In nucleotides, the CDR3 is TGTGCCAGCAGTGAAGCGGAGAACTATGGCTACACCTTC.

Here the CDR3 reads CASSARLAGVSYNEQFF. CDR3 bases: TGTGCCAGCAGCGCCCGACTAGCGGGTGTTTCCTACAATGAGCAGTTCTTC. V usage is TRBV7-6 and J usage is TRBJ2-1; 10 bases match TRBD2. V dropped 5 bases and J dropped 1; count of bases not matched to a gene: 8. CDR1 SGHVS and CDR2 FNYEAQ come from the germline V gene. The CDR3 totals 17 residues. The whole variable domain, remainder taken from reference TRBV7-6 and TRBJ2-1, is GAGVSQSPRYKVTKRGQDVALRCDPISGHVSLYWYRQALGQGPEFLTYFNYEAQQDKSGLPNDRFSAERPEGSISTLTIQRTEQRDSAMYRCASSARLAGVSYNEQFFGPGTRLTVL.

This clonotype was counted a few times. This sequence joins TRBV25-1 and TRBJ1-2, with TRBD1 matching 7 bases. There are 13 residues in the CDR3. Germline CDR1 reads MGHDK; CDR2 reads SYGVNS. V dropped 6 bases and J dropped 4; count of bases not matched to a gene: 5. CDR3 residues: CASSHAGGYGYTF. In DNA, the CDR3 is TGTGCCAGCAGCCACGCAGGGGGCTATGGCTACACCTTC.

This chain uses TRBV29-1 with TRBJ2-7; a weak D match, TRBD1 (7 bases). This CDR3 region has 17 residues. V gave up 4 bases and J gave up 7 bases, with 29 bases separating them. Germline lookup yields CDR1 SQVTM and CDR2 ANQGSEA. The CDR3 DNA follows: TGCAGCGTTGTATCTAGGAGGGGGACAGCCGGAACGGGTGAGCAGTACTTC. Amino acids: CSVVSRRGTAGTGEQYF.